The 10 T cell receptor delta chains presented below share a single source sample, sequenced in a study of gamma-delta T cells after stem cell transplantation. TCRdb re-identified clones in the RT-PCR reads via CATT. The data show approximately 1,400 delta-chain clones, with roughly 13% seen just once and around a quarter held by the top ten. Sequencing was carried out using gamma-delta T cells. Receptor source: a human donor. It is not recorded whose cells these are; they may come from a transplant donor.

Concerning this clone itself: Its ends do not fully match the called genes, so a read error is possible. V gene TRDV2 combines with J gene TRDJ3; 7 positions match TRDD3. This CDR3 is built from 18 residues. Germline assignment: CDR1 GEAIGNYY and CDR2 EKD. DNA of the CDR3: TGTTCCTGTTACACTGGGGTATATAGCTCCTGGGACACCCGACAGATGTTTTTC. Its protein product is CSCYTGVYSSWDTRQMFF.

This clone occurred a few times. The protein TCRdb lists belongs to a much larger clone and differs from this DNA's translation at residue 17, which points to a read error; the protein shown is made from the DNA. The gene calls are TRDV2 and TRDJ1, with 12 bases fitting TRDD3. There are 19 residues in the CDR3. Germline lookup yields CDR1 GEAIGNYY and CDR2 EKD. As DNA, the CDR3 is TGTGCCTGTGACACCGTACAACTGGGGGATACTAGGGACACCGATAAACGCATCTTT. Its protein is CACDTVQLGDTRDTDKRIF.

The table lists this clone with a few counts. TCRdb assigns this DNA the protein of a much larger clone, which departs from its translation at residue 7; this likely reflects a read error, and the protein shown comes from translating the DNA. V usage is TRDV2 and J usage is TRDJ3; D call uncertain. CDR1 is GEAIGNYY, CDR2 EKD, per germline. Between the trimmed V and J ends, which lost 2 bases and 1 base, there was a span of 11 bases. CDR3 length: 17 amino acids. The CDR3 coding sequence is TGTGCCTGTGACAGTACTGTGGGATCCTGGGACACCCGACAGATGTTTTTC. Protein sequence: CACDSTVGSWDTRQMFF.

This clone was seen only a few times. A far larger clone differs by one base, so this is likely a read error. The same CDR3 arises from other DNA sequences in this sample as well. The chain carries TRDV2 and TRDJ1, with D possibly being TRDD3 (6 bases). CDR3 length: 16 residues. From germline, CDR1 is GEAIGNYY and CDR2 EKD. V lost 0 bases and J lost 4, with 17 bases in between. DNA of the CDR3: TGTGCCTGTGACACCGTAGGGGGGACCTTGGGCGATAAACTCATCTTT. Its protein is CACDTVGGTLGDKLIF.

About this clone itself: A far larger clone is a single base away, which makes a read error likely. The sample carries other DNA sequences with the same CDR3. The V gene is TRDV2, the J gene TRDJ1; 10 bases line up with TRDD3. Germline values: CDR1 GEAIGNYY, CDR2 EKD. This CDR3 comprises 18 residues. This CDR3 is CACDSLTGGSPYTDKLIF. In DNA form, the CDR3 reads TGTGCGTGTGACTCCCTCACTGGGGGATCCCCTTACACCGATAAACTCATCTTT.

A word on this clone: A far larger clone is a single base away, which makes a read error likely. Different DNA sequences within this sample yield the same CDR3. V and J are TRDV2 and TRDJ1; 7 nucleotides align to TRDD3. The V and J ends lost 1 base and 4 bases, in that order; junction bases with no gene match: 20. This CDR3 is built from 19 residues. CDR1 and CDR2 from the germline V gene are GEAIGNYY and EKD. The CDR3 DNA follows: TGTGCCTGTGACACGGCGGGCTTTCCGACTGGGGCTTATGGCGATAAACTCATCTTT. It translates to CACDTAGFPTGAYGDKLIF.

This clone is large (0.1 to 1%). The chain employs TRDV2 and TRDJ1, with 10 bases lining up with TRDD3. Germline V CDR1 and CDR2: GEAIGNYY, EKD. The V gene end was trimmed by 0 bases and the J gene end by 0 bases; junction bases not matched to a gene: 18. This CDR3 comprises 21 residues. In DNA, the CDR3 is TGTGCCTGTGACACCGTTAAACTTCTGGGGGATAAGGGAGAGAACACCGATAAACTCATCTTT. Its translation: CACDTVKLLGDKGENTDKLIF.

This clone has just a few counts. This probably arose from a read error, given a far larger clone one base away. The sample carries other DNA sequences with the same CDR3. The chain links TRDV2 to TRDJ1; 10 positions match TRDD3. V lost 3 bases, J lost 1 base, and 19 bases stayed unmatched. Germline lookup yields CDR1 GEAIGNYY and CDR2 EKD. This CDR3 has 20 amino acids. The CDR3 sequence: CACDLMSAGLGDTSTDKLIF. Written as DNA, the CDR3 is TGTGCCTGTGACTTGATGTCGGCGGGGTTGGGGGATACATCCACCGATAAACTCATCTTT.

The table lists this clone with a few counts. A far more abundant clone sits one base away, making this likely a read error. Other nucleotide sequences from this sample produce the same CDR3. The V and J genes are TRDV2 and TRDJ1, with 9 bases lining up with TRDD3. The V and J ends lost 4 bases and 8 bases, in that order; junction bases with no gene match: 19. Per the germline V gene, CDR1 is GEAIGNYY and CDR2 is EKD. CDR3 size: 17 residues. CDR3 residues: CACEQLGEPKRAQKLIF. CDR3 nucleotide sequence: TGTGCCTGTGAACAACTGGGGGAACCGAAACGGGCCCAAAAACTCATCTTT.

This clone has only a few counts. TCRdb shows a much larger clone's protein in place of this DNA's translation, and the two differ at residue 8, likely through a read error; the protein shown is translated from the DNA. Here the CDR3 DNA reads TGTGCCTGTGACACGGCGGGCGTTCCTACTGGGGCTTATGGCGATAAACTCATCTTT. Protein product: CACDTAGVPTGAYGDKLIF. This sequence joins TRDV2 and TRDJ1, with D perhaps given as TRDD2 or TRDD3 (7 bases each). Germline assignment: CDR1 GEAIGNYY and CDR2 EKD. The ends were cut back, 1 base at V and 4 bases at J, with 27 bases in the middle. The CDR3 extends over 19 amino acids.